These 23 T cell receptor beta chains came from one sample sequenced in a study of shared clonotypes between healthy human individuals. Terminally differentiated effector memory CD45RA+ cells were excluded from the naive CD8 cells, which were CD45RO-negative and positively selected for CCR7. Profiled with immunoSEQ multiplex PCR; TCRdb holds only in-frame clones, not every one. The data hold around 1.9 million clones, with roughly 93% observed a single time. Sequenced input: naive CD8+ T cells from PBMCs. The receptors come from a man aged 18-30 years in good health. Some clones in this sample may be carry-over from other donors' samples.

The chain joins TRBV29-1 to TRBJ2-2; D remains unclear. This CDR3 contains 13 residues. V dropped 5 bases and J dropped 2 bases, with 9 bases sitting between them. From germline, CDR1 is SQVTM and CDR2 ANQGSEA. The CDR3 DNA is TGCAGCGTTTTAAAGGGCAACACCGGGGAGCTGTTTTTT. It translates to CSVLKGNTGELFF.

CDR3 nucleotide sequence: TGTGCCAGCATTCCAAGTTCTAGCGGGGCAACCTACGAGCAGTACTTC. The encoded protein is CASIPSSSGATYEQYF. The chain employs TRBV27 and TRBJ2-7, with 9 bases that match TRBD2. V lost 7 bases and J lost 2; bases outside the gene matches: 12. Germline values: CDR1 MNHEY, CDR2 SMNVEV (reference sequence). The CDR3 covers 16 residues.

V gene TRBV7-8 combines with J gene TRBJ1-2; D call uncertain. V was cut by 0 bases and J by 4 bases, with 9 bases left in between. Germline values: CDR1 SGHVS, CDR2 FQNEAQ. The CDR3 covers 14 residues. The DNA of the CDR3 is TGTGCCAGCAGCTTAGCGCCAAGTGTCTATGGCTACACCTTC. Protein product: CASSLAPSVYGYTF.

CDR3: CSVAGDTLPSYEQYF. The CDR3 DNA reads as TGCAGCGTTGCAGGGGACACCTTACCCTCCTACGAGCAGTACTTC. The chain couples TRBV29-1 to TRBJ2-7; D is possibly TRBD1 (6 bases). V gave up 4 bases and J gave up 0 bases, with 16 bases separating them. Germline-derived CDR1 and CDR2 are SQVTM and ANQGSEA. The CDR3 length is 15 residues.

The chain has TRBV4-1 and TRBJ2-7, with 14 bases aligning to TRBD2. Germline lookup yields CDR1 MGHRA and CDR2 YSYEKL. CDR3 length equals 18 residues. V shed 4 bases, J shed 5 bases, and the junction held 13 bases outside the gene matches. The CDR3 coding sequence is TGCGCCAGCAGCCTTATCCCGGGACTAGCGGGAGAGGTCGACGAGCAGTACTTC. Protein sequence: CASSLIPGLAGEVDEQYF.

V and J are TRBV19 and TRBJ1-3; D remains unclear. The CDR3 covers 15 residues. V was pared by 4 bases and J by 0 bases, with 10 bases between. Looked up from germline, CDR1 is LNHDA and CDR2 is SQIVND (reference sequence). CDR3: CASSKSTGSGNTIYF. The CDR3 region has the DNA TGTGCCAGTAGTAAATCGACCGGCTCTGGAAACACCATATATTTT. The whole variable domain, remainder taken from reference TRBV19 and TRBJ1-3, is DGGITQSPKYLFRKEGQNVTLSCEQNLNHDAMYWYRQDPGQGLRLIYYSQIVNDFQKGDIAEGYSVSREKKESFPLTVTSAQKNPTAFYLCASSKSTGSGNTIYFGEGSWLTVV.

V and J are TRBV27 and TRBJ2-3; 15 bases are shared with TRBD2. V lost 5 bases to trimming and J lost 0 bases; unmatched junction nucleotides: 6. This CDR3 comprises 18 residues. CDR1 and CDR2 from the germline V gene are MNHEY and SMNVEV (reference sequence). The CDR3 sequence is CASSTRTSGRGSTDTQYF. Here the CDR3 DNA reads TGTGCCAGCAGTACCCGGACTAGCGGGAGGGGTAGCACAGATACGCAGTATTTT.

The V call is TRBV28, the J call TRBJ1-1; D remains unclear. The V and J ends lost 6 bases and 0 bases respectively, with 11 bases between them. Germline-derived CDR1 and CDR2 are MDHEN and SYDVKM. The CDR3 is 14 amino acids. CDR3 DNA sequence: TGTGCCAGCAGATTGCGACCTTTGAACACTGAAGCTTTCTTT. Translating gives CASRLRPLNTEAFF.

The rearrangement uses TRBV13 and TRBJ2-2; 10 bases line up with TRBD2. V lost 3 bases and J lost 5; bases outside the gene matches: 6. The CDR3 runs to 16 residues. CDR1 is PRHDT, CDR2 FYEKMQ, per germline (reference sequence). The CDR3 region is CASSLTSGFGTGELFF. CDR3 DNA sequence: TGTGCCAGCAGCTTGACTAGCGGGTTCGGAACCGGGGAGCTGTTTTTT. The variable domain in full, with the rest retrieved from reference TRBV13 and TRBJ2-2, is AAGVIQSPRHLIKEKRETATLKCYPIPRHDTVYWYQQGPGQDPQFLISFYEKMQSDKGSIPDRFSAQQFSDYHSELNMSSLELGDSALYFCASSLTSGFGTGELFFGEGSRLTVL.

This chain uses TRBV6-5 with TRBJ1-5; TRBD1 might be the D (6 bases). The CDR3 loop spans 15 amino acids. V lost 5 bases to trimming and J lost 7 bases, with 18 bases between them. CDR1 and CDR2 from the germline V gene are MNHEY and SVGAGI. The CDR3 region has the DNA TGTGCCAGCAGTCTGCGCGGGGGGGCCGGGCAGCCCCAGCATTTT. This encodes CASSLRGGAGQPQHF.

This chain connects TRBV27 to TRBJ2-7; 7 nucleotides match TRBD2. There are 15 residues in the CDR3. Per the germline V gene, CDR1 is MNHEY and CDR2 is SMNVEV (reference sequence). Trimming removed 6 bases from V and 3 bases from J; junction bases left unmatched: 11. The CDR3 sequence is CASSPRLSGIYEQYF. The CDR3 DNA is TGTGCCAGCAGCCCCCGGTTGAGCGGGATCTACGAGCAGTACTTC.

V is TRBV6-1 and J is TRBJ2-5; D possibly corresponds to TRBD2 (6 bases). Germline V gives CDR1 MNHNS, CDR2 SASEGT. V lost 2 bases, J lost 5 bases, and 30 bases lay in between. The CDR3 runs 20 residues. CDR3 amino acids: CASSEKRAGRFLAKKETQYF. The CDR3 bases are TGTGCCAGCAGTGAAAAGCGGGCGGGCCGTTTCCTAGCGAAGAAGGAGACCCAGTACTTC.

V is TRBV27 and J is TRBJ1-5, with D possibly being TRBD1 (5 bases). Germline values: CDR1 MNHEY, CDR2 SMNVEV (reference sequence). This CDR3 has 15 residues. Trimming left V 3 bases short and J 4 bases short, with 13 bases between. The CDR3 nucleotides read TGTGCCAGCAGTTTTTCAACAGGTCGAAATCAGCCCCAGCATTTT. Protein sequence: CASSFSTGRNQPQHF.

As for this clone: One base away lies a much larger clone, so this may be a sequencing read error. Other nucleotide sequences in the sample specify the same CDR3. This chain joins TRBV28 and TRBJ2-7; D is unclear. Per the germline V gene, CDR1 is MDHEN and CDR2 is SYDVKM. The V end was cut by 2 bases, the J end by 1 base, with 6 bases between. This CDR3 comprises 13 residues. CDR3 sequence (DNA): TGTGCCAGCAGTTTAGGCCAGTCCTACGAGCAGTACTTC. Translation gives CASSLGQSYEQYF. The whole variable domain, filled in from reference TRBV28 and TRBJ2-7, reads DVKVTQSSRYLVKRTGEKVFLECVQDMDHENMFWYRQDPGLGLRLIYFSYDVKMKEKGDIPEGYSVSREKKERFSLILESASTNQTSMYLCASSLGQSYEQYFGPGTRLTVT.

The rearrangement joins TRBV28 to TRBJ2-5; TRBD2 is a possible D gene (6 bases). With the DNA end fitting TRBJ2-7 better, the J assignment may be wrong. The CDR3 covers 15 residues. CDR1 is MDHEN and CDR2 is SYDVKM in the germline V gene. The CDR3 DNA reads TGTGCCAGCAGTCCACGGAGGCGGGACCCCTACGAGCAGTACTTC. This sequence encodes CASSPRRRDPYEQYF.

J is TRBJ1-5 and V is TRBV11-2; 8 bases are a match to TRBD1. This CDR3 is built from 15 residues. Germline CDR1 and CDR2: SGHAT and FQNNGV. Unmatched junction bases numbered 5, after V lost 1 base and J lost 6 bases. The CDR3, as DNA: TGTGCCAGCAGCTTAGGGGCAGGGGGCACTCAGCCCCAGCATTTT. Amino acids: CASSLGAGGTQPQHF.

The rearrangement links TRBV29-1 to TRBJ2-7; TRBD1 might be the D (6 bases). V was cut by 2 bases and J by 3 bases, with 17 bases left in between. This CDR3 contains 15 residues. Germline V gives CDR1 SQVTM, CDR2 ANQGSEA. The CDR3 coding sequence is TGCAGCGTTGAACGTCGGCAGGGGAAGATCTACGAGCAGTACTTC. Protein product: CSVERRQGKIYEQYF.

Comment on this clone: Distinct nucleotide sequences in the sample also encode this CDR3. CDR3 residues: CASSLDPSYEQYF. For the CDR3, the DNA is TGTGCCAGCAGCTTAGACCCCTCCTACGAGCAGTACTTC. This sequence joins TRBV11-2 and TRBJ2-7; unclear D gene. Germline lookup yields CDR1 SGHAT and CDR2 FQNNGV. Deletions cut 0 bases from V and 0 bases from J, with 3 bases between. The CDR3 totals 13 residues.

The chain couples TRBV2 to TRBJ1-2, with 9 bases aligning to TRBD1. Looked up from germline, CDR1 is SNHLY and CDR2 is FYNNEI. V trimming: 1 base; J trimming: 6 bases; junction bases outside the gene matches: 9. CDR3 length: 16 amino acids. As DNA, the CDR3 is TGTGCCAGCAGTGAAGATGAGGACAGGGGCCTCGATGGCTACACCTTC. Protein product: CASSEDEDRGLDGYTF. Combining the CDR3 with reference TRBV2 and TRBJ1-2 gives the whole variable domain EPEVTQTPSHQVTQMGQEVILRCVPISNHLYFYWYRQILGQKVEFLVSFYNNEISEKSEIFDDQFSVERPDGSNFTLKIRSTKLEDSAMYFCASSEDEDRGLDGYTFGSGTRLTVV.

CDR3 in amino acids: CASSRGGLNPGEQYF. CDR3 bases: TGTGCCAGTAGTAGAGGGGGGCTTAACCCTGGCGAGCAGTACTTC. This chain uses TRBV19 with TRBJ2-7, with D tentatively TRBD1 or TRBD2 (6 bases each). The CDR3 runs to 15 residues. Trimming took 4 bases from V and 6 from J, leaving 19 bases between them. The V gene's germline CDR1 is LNHDA and CDR2 SQIVND (reference sequence). The variable domain in full, with the rest retrieved from reference TRBV19 and TRBJ2-7, is DGGITQSPKYLFRKEGQNVTLSCEQNLNHDAMYWYRQDPGQGLRLIYYSQIVNDFQKGDIAEGYSVSREKKESFPLTVTSAQKNPTAFYLCASSRGGLNPGEQYFGPGTRLTVT.

This clone was picked up one time. J is TRBJ1-2 and V is TRBV5-6; unclear D gene. Between the trimmed V and J ends, which lost 4 bases and 5 bases, there was a span of 9 bases. From germline, CDR1 is SGHDT and CDR2 YYEEEE. CDR3 length equals 12 residues. The CDR3 DNA sequence: TGTGCCAGCAGCGAGGACGGGTATGGCTACACCTTC. Translated: CASSEDGYGYTF.

The chain combines TRBV6-1 with TRBJ1-2; D unclear. Trimming removed 6 bases at V and 4 bases at J, with 15 bases between. The CDR3 extends over 14 amino acids. The germline gives CDR1 MNHNS, CDR2 SASEGT. The CDR3 DNA sequence: TGTGCCAGCAGCCAGGCCTTACCCGGCTATGGCTACACCTTC. It specifies CASSQALPGYGYTF.

About this clone: Additional DNA sequences in this sample encode the identical CDR3. The CDR3 reads CASSLGRSTDTQYF. As DNA, the CDR3 is TGTGCCAGCAGCTTGGGCAGGAGCACAGATACGCAGTATTTT. The chain employs TRBV13 and TRBJ2-3; D remains ambiguous. Trimming removed 3 bases at V and 0 bases at J, with 7 bases between. CDR1 and CDR2 (germline): PRHDT, FYEKMQ (reference sequence). CDR3 length equals 14 residues.